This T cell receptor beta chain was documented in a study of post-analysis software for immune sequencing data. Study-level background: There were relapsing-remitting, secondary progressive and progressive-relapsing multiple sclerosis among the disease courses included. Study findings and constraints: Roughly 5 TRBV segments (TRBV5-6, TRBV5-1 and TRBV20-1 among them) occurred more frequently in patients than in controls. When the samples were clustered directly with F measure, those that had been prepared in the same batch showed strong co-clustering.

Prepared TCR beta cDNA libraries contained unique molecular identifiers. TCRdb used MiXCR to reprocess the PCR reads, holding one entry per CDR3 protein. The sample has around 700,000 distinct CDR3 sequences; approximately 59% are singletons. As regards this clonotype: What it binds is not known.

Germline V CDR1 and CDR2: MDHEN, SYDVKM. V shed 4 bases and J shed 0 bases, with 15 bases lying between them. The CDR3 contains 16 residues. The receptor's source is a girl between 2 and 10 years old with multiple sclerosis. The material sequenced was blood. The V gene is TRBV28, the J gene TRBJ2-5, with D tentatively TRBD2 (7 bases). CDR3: CASSSLGGANQETQYF. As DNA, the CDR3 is TGTGCCAGCAGTTCCCTAGGGGGGGCGAACCAAGAGACCCAGTACTTC.